This section outlines one T cell receptor (beta chain) sequence together with its context. The CDR3 contains 13 residues. Trimming stripped 1 base from V and 11 bases from J, with 14 bases between. Per the germline V gene, CDR1 is LNHNV and CDR2 is YYDKDF (reference sequence). This sample was taken from a study of blood T cell repertoires in COVID-19. Across the study: Acute-phase and convalescent COVID-19 samples originated in the United States, Italy and Spain. T cells, B-cell-depleted T cells, or PBMCs supplied cDNA or gDNA.

Original processing methods: How many nucleated cells were present was estimated from reference gene primer amplification. Clones were read by immunoSEQ multiplex PCR, and TCRdb kept only the in-frame ones, dropping some. Clone size and V and J calls were adopted from that table, with D and trimming inferred from the DNA. This sample has around 250,000 clones, with approximately 82% found just once. The sequencing sample was made of peripheral blood. The gene calls are TRBV15 and TRBJ1-1; D is ambiguous. This sequence was found in a woman aged 18 to 35 with acute or convalescent COVID-19. The CDR3 loop reads CATSRGVTRDAFF. Written as DNA, the CDR3 is TGTGCCACCAGCAGAGGAGTCACCCGGGATGCTTTCTTT.